These T cell receptor beta chains were read from a single sample in a study of blood T cell repertoires in COVID-19. Method: immunoSEQ multiplex PCR; TCRdb's copy keeps in-frame clones and lacks some. The sample has about 170,000 clones, approximately 85% seen once. Sequencing was carried out using peripheral blood. The receptor set was obtained from a man between 40 and 49 years old who had recovered from COVID-19. Each CDR3 is given with its conserved first and last residue. A D gene is named only where the DNA matches it firmly. Not every row has a clone size; where given, it reads once, few, many or a size class.

V gene,D gene,J gene,clone size,CDR3 DNA,CDR3 protein
TRBV25-1,TRBD1,TRBJ2-7,NA,TGTGCCAGTTCCCTCTGGGACAGGATTACCTACGAGCAGTACTTC,CASSLWDRITYEQYF
TRBV24-1,NA,TRBJ2-1,once,TGTGCCACCGCAACTAGCTATGAGCAGTTCTTC,CATATSYEQFF
TRBV7-2,NA,TRBJ2-7,NA,TGTGCCAGCAGCTCCCCCGCCGGGGCCTACGAGCAGTACTTC,CASSSPAGAYEQYF
TRBV27,NA,TRBJ2-1,few,TGTGCCAGCAGTTTAAGGGCCGTCGGGATCTTC,CASSLRAVGIF
TRBV7-2,NA,TRBJ1-2,once,TGTGCCAGCAGCTTAGGGCAGGTGTTTAACTATGGCTACACCTTC,CASSLGQVFNYGYTF
TRBV7-2,NA,TRBJ1-1,NA,TGTGCCAGCAGCTTAACCCAGGACACTGAAGCTTTCTTT,CASSLTQDTEAFF
TRBV28,TRBD2,TRBJ2-1,NA,TGTGCCAGCAGGTCCGGGGCGGGAGGGTACAATGAGCAGTTCTTC,CASRSGAGGYNEQFF
TRBV2,TRBD1,TRBJ2-1,few,TGTGCCAGCAGCGAAATGGGACAGGGTTACAATGAGCAGTTCTTC,CASSEMGQGYNEQFF
TRBV11-3,TRBD1,TRBJ2-2,NA,TGTGCCAGCAGCACCGGACAGGGGGCCGGGGAGCTGTTTTTT,CASSTGQGAGELFF
TRBV4-1,TRBD1,TRBJ1-1,NA,TGCGCCAGCGGGGCAGGGGGCAGTACTGAAGCTTTCTTT,CASGAGGSTEAFF
TRBV5-6,TRBD2,TRBJ2-7,NA,TGTGCCAGCAGCATCCTAGAGCGGGGGGTAACCTACGAGCAGTACTTC,CASSILERGVTYEQYF